The 19 T cell receptor beta chains below come from one sample, sequenced in a study of naive and memory T cell subsets. Two oligonucleotides, mixed equimolar, formed the beta constant-region primer covering TRBC1 and TRBC2. Ligated cDNA was amplified by four rounds of PCR with nested alpha and beta constant-region primers and SP2. MiXCR, applied by TCRdb to the UMI-ligation and nested PCR reads, yields one record per CDR3 protein. This sample has 95,000 to 150,000 distinct CDR3 sequences; 36% occur once, and the top ten carry about 0.85%. Sequencing was performed on central memory CD4+ T cells from blood. These receptors originate from a human donor in good health.

The gene calls are TRBV29-1 and TRBJ1-5; TRBD1 agrees at 12 bases. The length of the CDR3 is 15 residues. The V gene end was trimmed by 6 bases and the J gene end by 2 bases; junction bases not matched to a gene: 5. Germline V gene lookup returns CDR1 SQVTM and CDR2 ANQGSEA. The CDR3 reads CSVLGTGGRNQPQHF. In DNA, the CDR3 is TGCAGCGTCCTAGGGACAGGGGGCCGCAATCAGCCCCAGCATTTT. The full variable domain, in which reference TRBV29-1 and TRBJ1-5 provide the parts outside the CDR3, is SAVISQKPSRDICQRGTSLTIQCQVDSQVTMMFWYRQQPGQSLTLIATANQGSEATYESGFVIDKFPISRPNLTFSTLTVSNMSPEDSSIYLCSVLGTGGRNQPQHFGDGTRLSIL.

V and J are TRBV2 and TRBJ2-1, with D perhaps matching TRBD1 (5 bases). CDR3 length: 13 residues. Looked up from germline, CDR1 is SNHLY and CDR2 is FYNNEI. Trimming took 6 bases from V and 8 from J, leaving 14 bases between them. CDR3 bases: TGTGCCAGCAGGCAGGGCAGGGCCGATGAGCAGTTCTTC. It is translated as CASRQGRADEQFF.

The rearrangement uses TRBV27 and TRBJ2-1; 8 bases map to TRBD2. With 6 bases clipped from V and 5 bases from J, the junction kept 6 bases outside the gene matches. The CDR3 consists of 14 residues. In germline, CDR1 is MNHEY, CDR2 SMNVEV (reference sequence). CDR3 nucleotides: TGTGCCAGCAGGGAAGCGGGAGCAAACAATGAGCAGTTCTTC. This sequence encodes CASREAGANNEQFF.

This clonotype has just a few counts. The chain has TRBV7-4 and TRBJ2-7, with 7 positions matching TRBD2. Germline loops: CDR1 SGHVT, CDR2 SQSDAQ. The V and J ends lost 1 base and 4 bases, in that order; junction bases with no gene match: 13. CDR3 length: 17 residues. The CDR3 reads CASSLVSGGSSLYEQYF. CDR3 sequence (DNA): TGTGCCAGCAGCTTAGTAAGCGGCGGGAGCTCCCTTTACGAGCAGTACTTC.

V gene TRBV13 combines with J gene TRBJ2-7; a weak D match, TRBD2 (6 bases). Trimming took 5 bases from V and 2 from J, leaving 19 bases between them. The germline V gene encodes CDR1 PRHDT and CDR2 FYEKMQ (reference sequence). The CDR3 is made up of 16 amino acids. In DNA form, the CDR3 reads TGTGCCAGCAGCCCCCGGCTAGGGGCGGGGACCTACGAGCAGTACTTC. Protein sequence: CASSPRLGAGTYEQYF. Variable domain in full (rest from reference TRBV13 and TRBJ2-7): AAGVIQSPRHLIKEKRETATLKCYPIPRHDTVYWYQQGPGQDPQFLISFYEKMQSDKGSIPDRFSAQQFSDYHSELNMSSLELGDSALYFCASSPRLGAGTYEQYFGPGTRLTVT.

V gene TRBV28 combines with J gene TRBJ2-1, with D perhaps TRBD2 (6 bases). The V and J ends lost 7 bases and 10 bases respectively, with 29 bases between them. CDR3 length: 17 amino acids. Germline V gene sequence: CDR1 MDHEN, CDR2 SYDVKM. CDR3: CASTPPVGTPSGWEQFF. CDR3 bases: TGTGCCAGCACCCCACCCGTCGGGACTCCCTCCGGGTGGGAGCAGTTCTTC.

The rearrangement links TRBV5-1 to TRBJ2-1; D perhaps matches TRBD1 (6 bases). The CDR3 contains 15 residues. From germline, CDR1 is SGHRS and CDR2 YFSETQ. Trimming removed 1 base from V and 2 bases from J, with 10 bases in between. CDR3 DNA sequence: TGCGCCAGCAGCTTGTCAGGACAGCCCTACAATGAGCAGTTCTTC. Translated: CASSLSGQPYNEQFF.

The chain couples TRBV20-1 to TRBJ2-3, with 7 nucleotides matching TRBD2. Germline lookup yields CDR1 DFQATT and CDR2 SNEGSKA (reference sequence). V was pared by 1 base and J by 2 bases, with 6 bases of the junction left unmatched. The CDR3 extends over 15 amino acids. For the CDR3, the DNA is TGCAGTGCTAGAGCCGGGACTAAGGTCACAGATACGCAGTATTTT. This sequence encodes CSARAGTKVTDTQYF.

The chain recombines TRBV5-1 with TRBJ2-2; 10 bases map to TRBD2. CDR1 and CDR2 (germline): SGHRS, YFSETQ. V gave up 3 bases and J gave up 4 bases; unmatched junction bases: 0. This CDR3 region has 14 residues. CDR3 sequence reads: CASSWTSGTGELFF. DNA of the CDR3: TGCGCCAGCAGCTGGACTAGCGGCACCGGGGAGCTGTTTTTT.

V is TRBV7-2 and J is TRBJ2-5; D is perhaps TRBD2 (5 bases). The CDR3 is 14 residues long. V was clipped by 1 base and J by 5 bases, with 11 bases between them. Germline V gene sequence: CDR1 SGHTA, CDR2 FQGNSA. The CDR3 DNA sequence: TGTGCCAGCAGCTTAGTCCCTCGCGGGGAGACCCAGTACTTC. Its translation is CASSLVPRGETQYF. Using reference TRBV7-2 and TRBJ2-5 for the parts outside the CDR3, the full variable domain is GAGVSQSPSNKVTEKGKDVELRCDPISGHTALYWYRQSLGQGLEFLIYFQGNSAPDKSGLPSDRFSAERTGGSVSTLTIQRTQQEDSAVYLCASSLVPRGETQYFGPGTRLLVL.

The chain combines TRBV19 with TRBJ2-6; 9 nucleotides match TRBD1. The V gene end was trimmed by 7 bases and the J gene end by 0 bases; junction bases not matched to a gene: 10. The CDR3 contains 18 residues. Germline lookup yields CDR1 LNHDA and CDR2 SQIVND (reference sequence). The CDR3 DNA follows: TGTGCCAGTATGATACAGGGGGCGAGCATCTCTGGGGCCAACGTCCTGACTTTC. Translated: CASMIQGASISGANVLTF.

CDR3 amino acids: CASSVPAADTQYF. The CDR3, as DNA: TGTGCCAGCAGCGTGCCAGCCGCAGATACGCAGTATTTT. The rearrangement uses TRBV6-2 or TRBV6-3 and TRBJ2-3; D is ambiguous. The length of the CDR3 is 13 residues. Trimming shortened V by 6 bases and J by 4 bases, and 11 bases separated the two germline ends. From germline, CDR1 is MNHEY and CDR2 SVGEGT.

The genes are TRBV20-1 and TRBJ1-1; no reliable D call. From germline, CDR1 is DFQATT and CDR2 SNEGSKA (reference sequence). This CDR3 has 15 amino acids. V lost 0 bases and J lost 1, with 12 bases in between. DNA of the CDR3: TGCAGTGCTAGAGATCTCCGCAGCCAGAACACTGAAGCTTTCTTT. It encodes CSARDLRSQNTEAFF.

This clonotype was picked up a small number of times. The rearrangement links TRBV29-1 to TRBJ2-5, with D maybe TRBD1 (6 bases). Trimming shortened V by 5 bases and J by 4 bases, and 11 bases separated the two germline ends. The CDR3 has 12 amino acids. Per germline, CDR1 SQVTM and CDR2 ANQGSEA. The CDR3 region is CSVNRDGETQYF. The DNA for the CDR3 is TGCAGCGTTAACAGGGATGGAGAGACCCAGTACTTC.

This clonotype was detected many times. The chain's CDR3 is CSVGSASGSREQYF. The DNA of the CDR3 is TGCAGCGTTGGATCGGCTAGCGGGAGTCGTGAGCAGTACTTC. The chain couples TRBV29-1 to TRBJ2-7; 10 bases line up with TRBD2. CDR1 is SQVTM and CDR2 is ANQGSEA in the germline V gene. V lost 4 bases and J lost 7; bases outside the gene matches: 10. CDR3 size: 14 residues.

The chain employs TRBV5-6 and TRBJ2-3; D is possibly TRBD1 or TRBD2 (6 bases each). Trimming left V 5 bases short and J 4 bases short, with 17 bases between. From germline, CDR1 is SGHDT and CDR2 YYEEEE. The CDR3 is 15 residues long. For the CDR3, the DNA is TGTGCCAGCAGACCGGTCGGGGGCGAGGCAGATACGCAGTATTTT. It is translated as CASRPVGGEADTQYF.

The rearrangement links TRBV28 to TRBJ2-1; 9 bases align to TRBD2. V lost 5 bases to trimming and J lost 7 bases; unmatched junction nucleotides: 15. Germline CDR1 reads MDHEN; CDR2 reads SYDVKM. The CDR3 has 17 residues. The chain's CDR3 is CASSPSRGRAEMNEQFF. Here the CDR3 DNA reads TGTGCCAGCAGTCCTTCGCGCGGGAGGGCCGAGATGAATGAGCAGTTCTTC.

The V and J genes are TRBV7-2 and TRBJ1-2; D not certain. The V gene lost 0 bases and the J gene lost 5 bases, with 4 bases spanning the gap. CDR1 SGHTA and CDR2 FQGNSA come from the germline V gene. This CDR3 has 12 amino acids. The CDR3 DNA sequence: TGTGCCAGCAGCTTAGCGGATTATGGCTACACCTTC. It yields the protein CASSLADYGYTF.

The chain links TRBV7-9 to TRBJ1-5; D unclear. CDR3 length equals 12 residues. Germline V gene sequence: CDR1 SEHNR, CDR2 FQNEAQ (reference sequence). Trimming pared 4 bases from V and 5 bases from J, leaving 6 bases between. The DNA for the CDR3 is TGTGCCAGCAGCTACAGCGATCAGCCCCAGCATTTT. It specifies CASSYSDQPQHF.